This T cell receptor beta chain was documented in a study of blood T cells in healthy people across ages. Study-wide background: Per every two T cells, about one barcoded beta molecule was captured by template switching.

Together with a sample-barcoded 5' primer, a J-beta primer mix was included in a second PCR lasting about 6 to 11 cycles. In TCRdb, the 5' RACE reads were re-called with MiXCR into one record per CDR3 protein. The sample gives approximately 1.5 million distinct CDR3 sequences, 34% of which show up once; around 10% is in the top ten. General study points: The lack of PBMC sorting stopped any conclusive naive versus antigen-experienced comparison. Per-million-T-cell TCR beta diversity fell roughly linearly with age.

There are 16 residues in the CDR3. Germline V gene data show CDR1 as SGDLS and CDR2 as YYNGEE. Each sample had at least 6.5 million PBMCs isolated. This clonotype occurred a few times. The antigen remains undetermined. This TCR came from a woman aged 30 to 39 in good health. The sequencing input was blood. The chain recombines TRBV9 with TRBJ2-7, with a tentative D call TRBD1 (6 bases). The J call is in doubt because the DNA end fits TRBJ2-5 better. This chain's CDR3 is CASSPRGEPTSGTQYF. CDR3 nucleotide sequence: TGTGCCAGCAGCCCCAGGGGAGAGCCCACTTCGGGGACCCAGTACTTC.